A selection of T cell receptor beta chains follows, all from one sample in a study of blood T cell repertoires in COVID-19. Clones were sequenced by immunoSEQ multiplex PCR, and TCRdb holds only the in-frame ones, with some missing. The table includes over 30,000 clones, about 90% detected once. What was sequenced was peripheral blood. The receptor set was obtained from a human donor in a cohort sampled during active COVID-19. Each CDR3 is given with its conserved first and last residue. Clone sizes are given selectively: once, few, many, or a class where the clone is expanded.

>.|TRBV5-1|TRBJ1-2
CASSLTGHYGYTF
>once|TRBV11-2|TRBJ2-5
CASSLDPQNQETQYF
>few|TRBV6-6|TRBJ1-2
CASSLRLEVGYTF
>once|TRBV12-3/TRBV12-4|TRBJ1-2
CASGYRVLGYTF
>.|TRBV28|TRBJ1-2
CASSQGNYGYTF
>.|TRBV7-8|TRBJ1-2
CASSLTGYYGYTF
>once|TRBV18|TRBJ1-5
CASSPSTGNQPQHF
>once|TRBV6-5|TRBJ1-2
CASSLGQGTFYGYTF
>.|TRBV28|TRBJ1-4
CASQVNEKLFF
>.|TRBV5-1|TRBJ1-6
CASSLVTGTGYSPLHF
>.|TRBV20-1|TRBJ2-2
CSASTGGATPRSGELFF
>.|TRBV5-1|TRBJ1-6
CASSLGQGVRSPLHF
>.|TRBV27|TRBJ2-3
CASSGLPRDTQYF
>once|TRBV5-1|TRBJ1-2
CASSSDRGGTYGYTF
>.|TRBV9|TRBJ2-5
CASSALAGVSETQYF
>.|TRBV7-9|TRBJ1-1
CASSFPVDRAAEAFF
>.|TRBV7-8|TRBJ2-3
CASSLGRGAADTQYF
>once|TRBV11-3|TRBJ1-1
CASSLEGAFGTEAFF
>.|TRBV4-1|TRBJ2-3
CASSQAVGGGSTDTQYF
>.|TRBV4-2|TRBJ1-1
CASSQVYRAGTEAFF
>once|TRBV5-3|TRBJ2-1
CARSSEGDYKCRNEQFF
>.|TRBV2|TRBJ2-4
CASRAEGILAKNIQYF
>.|TRBV5-6|TRBJ1-1
CASSRPGTGGSAFF
>few|TRBV7-9|TRBJ1-2
CASTGTLPGGYTF
>.|TRBV4-1|TRBJ2-1
CASRLTGVNEQFF
>.|TRBV6-2/TRBV6-3|TRBJ1-5
CASSYRLGVQGGVRGNQPQHF
>.|TRBV5-1|TRBJ2-1
CASSLRVARNEQFF
>.|TRBV7-2|TRBJ1-6
CASSTRTGDNSPLHF
>once|TRBV30|TRBJ1-4
CAWSGQGYEKLFF
>.|TRBV3-1/TRBV3-2|TRBJ2-1
CASSQYDRVLHEQFF
>.|TRBV4-1|TRBJ1-1
CASSARGLGTEAFF
>.|TRBV6-5|TRBJ1-2
CASSYGPRTVDGYTF
>.|TRBV29-1|TRBJ1-3
CSVVGPAGSSSGNTIYF
>once|TRBV7-2|TRBJ2-2
CASSPRGAGELFF
>.|TRBV4-1|TRBJ2-2
CASSQDLVAANTGELFF
>.|TRBV7-2|TRBJ1-5
CASSSRGPGSNQPQHF
>few|TRBV19|TRBJ1-5
CASRNPGDYSNQPQHF
>once|TRBV6-1|TRBJ1-2
CASSDDTVYGYTF
>.|TRBV18|TRBJ1-1
CASSPQGATEAFF
>once|TRBV7-9|TRBJ2-2
CASIPFRESTGELFF
>.|TRBV5-1|TRBJ1-5
CASSPGVDSYSNQPQHF
>.|TRBV5-1|TRBJ2-5
CASSLALAAETQYF